Reported below is one T cell receptor (beta chain). The data originate from a study of blood T cell repertoires in COVID-19. V lost 5 bases and J 3 bases, leaving 16 bases between the germline ends. The germline V gene has CDR1 LGHDT and CDR2 YNNKEL (reference sequence). The CDR3 length is 15 residues. Profiling relied on immunoSEQ multiplex PCR, and the TCRdb table lists in-frame clones only, not all of them. The repertoire holds 30,000 to 40,000 clones, with around 80% as singletons. The rearrangement links TRBV3-1 (or the pseudogene TRBV3-2) to TRBJ1-2, with a tentative D call TRBD1 (6 bases). Sequencing was performed on peripheral blood. This clonotype originated in a man of 80 years or more with active or convalescent COVID-19. The CDR3 sequence: CASSSGGQSYYGYTF. DNA for the CDR3: TGTGCCAGCAGCTCCGGAGGACAGAGCTACTATGGCTACACCTTC.